This T cell receptor (beta chain) stems from a study of OX40 agonist ivuxolimab in advanced cancers. Clones were sequenced by immunoSEQ multiplex PCR, and TCRdb holds only the in-frame ones, with some missing. The repertoire holds more than 70,000 clones, with around 94% as singletons. CDR1 is LGHNA and CDR2 is YNFKEQ in the germline V gene. The V gene lost 1 base and the J gene lost 4 bases, with 10 bases spanning the gap. This CDR3 comprises 15 residues. The rearrangement links TRBV4-2 to TRBJ1-4, with a tentative D call TRBD1 (6 bases). The sequenced sample was CD4+ or CD8+ T cells sorted from blood, obtained in a trial of the OX40 agonist ivuxolimab. The receptor was isolated from an adult with an advanced solid tumor such as melanoma, head and neck, liver or kidney cancer. CDR3 in amino acids: CASSQVGGFNEKLFF. Written as DNA, the CDR3 is TGTGCCAGCAGCCAAGTAGGGGGTTTTAATGAAAAACTGTTTTTT.